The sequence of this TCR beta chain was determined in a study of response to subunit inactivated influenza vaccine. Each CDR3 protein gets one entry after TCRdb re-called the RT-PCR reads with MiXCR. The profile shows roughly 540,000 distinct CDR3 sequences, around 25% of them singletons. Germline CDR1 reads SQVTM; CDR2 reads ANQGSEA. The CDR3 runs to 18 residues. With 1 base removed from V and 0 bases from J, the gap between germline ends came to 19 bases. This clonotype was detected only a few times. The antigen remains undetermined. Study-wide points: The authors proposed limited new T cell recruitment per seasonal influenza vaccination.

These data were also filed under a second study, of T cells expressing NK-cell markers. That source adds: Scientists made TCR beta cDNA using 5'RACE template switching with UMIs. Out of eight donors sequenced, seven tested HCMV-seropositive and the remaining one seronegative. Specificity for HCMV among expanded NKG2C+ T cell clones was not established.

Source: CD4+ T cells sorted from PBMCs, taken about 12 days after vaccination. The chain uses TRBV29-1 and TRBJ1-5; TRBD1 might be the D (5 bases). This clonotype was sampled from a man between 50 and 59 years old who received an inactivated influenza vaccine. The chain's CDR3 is CSVEGGRESLLSNQPQHF. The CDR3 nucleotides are TGCAGCGTTGAAGGGGGCAGGGAATCTCTTCTTAGCAATCAGCCCCAGCATTTT.